These 13 T cell receptor beta chains share one sample of origin, sequenced in a study of T cell responses to AZD1222 COVID-19 vaccine. The method was immunoSEQ multiplex PCR; TCRdb's version includes in-frame clones alone and lacks a portion of them. Here the sample spans roughly 150,000 clones, 80% to 95% being singletons. This specimen was peripheral blood, taken on day 0 of AZD1222 vaccination. These TCRs come from an adult in good health.

This chain connects TRBV5-1 to TRBJ2-5; no clear D gene. Germline lookup yields CDR1 SGHRS and CDR2 YFSETQ. The CDR3 spans 12 residues. V was cut by 2 bases and J by 2 bases, with 4 bases left in between. DNA for the CDR3: TGCGCCAGCAGCTTAAAACAAGAGACCCAGTACTTC. Its translation is CASSLKQETQYF.

The chain employs TRBV18 and TRBJ1-1; D is ambiguous. The germline V gene encodes CDR1 KGHSH and CDR2 LQKENI. V lost 2 bases to trimming and J lost 5 bases, with 15 bases between them. The CDR3 contains 15 residues. The CDR3 sequence is CASSPISVSWTEAFF. CDR3 DNA sequence: TGTGCCAGCTCACCAATCTCCGTGAGTTGGACTGAAGCTTTCTTT.

V usage is TRBV3-1 (or the pseudogene TRBV3-2) and J usage is TRBJ1-5; tentatively, D is TRBD1 (5 bases). The V end was cut by 0 bases, the J end by 4 bases, with 10 bases between. The CDR3 runs to 15 residues. Germline V gene data show CDR1 as LGHDT and CDR2 as YNNKEL (reference sequence). CDR3 sequence reads: CASSQDYGANQPQHF. CDR3 bases: TGTGCCAGCAGCCAAGATTACGGGGCTAATCAGCCCCAGCATTTT.

The chain has TRBV2 and TRBJ2-7; 15 bases agree with TRBD2. The V gene end was trimmed by 6 bases and the J gene end by 0 bases; junction bases not matched to a gene: 9. Looked up from germline, CDR1 is SNHLY and CDR2 is FYNNEI. The CDR3 runs to 18 residues. This CDR3 is CASRDPGTSGGSSYEQYF. The CDR3 coding sequence is TGTGCCAGCAGGGACCCCGGGACTAGCGGGGGGAGCTCCTACGAGCAGTACTTC. The whole variable domain, filled in from reference TRBV2 and TRBJ2-7, reads EPEVTQTPSHQVTQMGQEVILRCVPISNHLYFYWYRQILGQKVEFLVSFYNNEISEKSEIFDDQFSVERPDGSNFTLKIRSTKLEDSAMYFCASRDPGTSGGSSYEQYFGPGTRLTVT.

The rearrangement links TRBV28 to TRBJ2-3; the match to TRBD2 covers 14 bases. Germline loops: CDR1 MDHEN, CDR2 SYDVKM. CDR3 length: 17 residues. V dropped 1 base and J dropped 1; count of bases not matched to a gene: 1. The CDR3 DNA reads TGTGCCAGCAGTTTATCGACTAGCGGGAGGGGCACAGATACGCAGTATTTT. Protein: CASSLSTSGRGTDTQYF.

This chain joins TRBV27 and TRBJ1-5; TRBD1 aligns across 7 bases. J gave up 4 bases and V 5 bases, and 8 bases lay outside the gene matches. From germline, CDR1 is MNHEY and CDR2 SMNVEV (reference sequence). CDR3 length: 15 amino acids. The CDR3 protein is CASSTSWDRNQPQHF. CDR3 in DNA: TGTGCCAGCAGTACCTCTTGGGACAGAAATCAGCCCCAGCATTTT.

V and J are TRBV11-2 and TRBJ1-2; 9 bases align to TRBD1. V was clipped by 4 bases and J by 6 bases; unmatched bases: 9. The CDR3 runs to 15 residues. The germline V gene has CDR1 SGHAT and CDR2 FQNNGV. The CDR3 region has the DNA TGTGCCAGCAGCTCAGTCCGGGACAGGGCGGATGGCTACACCTTC. The encoded protein is CASSSVRDRADGYTF.

This clone was seen once. The chain couples TRBV29-1 to TRBJ1-6, with 8 bases lining up with TRBD1. Looked up from germline, CDR1 is SQVTM and CDR2 is ANQGSEA. Trimming cost V 7 bases and J 7 bases; bases outside gene matches: 9. This CDR3 has 14 residues. The DNA for the CDR3 is TGCAGCGCCCAGTCAGGGGGCGAGAATTCACCCCTCCACTTT. It specifies CSAQSGGENSPLHF.

The chain is built from TRBV10-2 and TRBJ2-5; 8 nucleotides agree with TRBD1. With V trimmed by 6 bases and J by 6 bases, 9 bases remained unmatched. Germline values: CDR1 WSHSY, CDR2 SAAADI. The CDR3 sequence is 14 residues long. The CDR3 region has the DNA TGCGCCAGCAGACCGTCAACAGGGGGGCAGACCCAGTACTTC. It encodes CASRPSTGGQTQYF.

The rearrangement links TRBV28 to TRBJ1-2; D is uncertain. V was clipped by 4 bases and J by 4 bases, with 13 bases between them. Per the germline V gene, CDR1 is MDHEN and CDR2 is SYDVKM. The CDR3 sequence is 14 residues long. The CDR3 is CASSWPPAFYGYTF. CDR3 DNA sequence: TGTGCCAGCAGTTGGCCCCCGGCCTTCTATGGCTACACCTTC.

The chain recombines TRBV25-1 with TRBJ1-4, with D possibly TRBD1 on 5 matching bases. V shed 3 bases and J shed 3 bases, with 20 bases lying between them. The germline V gene encodes CDR1 MGHDK and CDR2 SYGVNS. The CDR3 has 18 amino acids. Written as DNA, the CDR3 is TGTGCCAGCAGTGATCATCTGGGGACGTTTGGCTCTAATGAAAAACTGTTTTTT. This encodes CASSDHLGTFGSNEKLFF. The full variable domain, rest sourced from reference TRBV25-1 and TRBJ1-4, is EADIYQTPRYLVIGTGKKITLECSQTMGHDKMYWYQQDPGMELHLIHYSYGVNSTEKGDLSSESTVSRIRTEHFPLTLESARPSHTSQYLCASSDHLGTFGSNEKLFFGSGTQLSVL.

This sequence joins TRBV2 and TRBJ1-4; maybe TRBD1 (6 bases). V lost 7 bases to trimming and J lost 8 bases, with 14 bases between them. Germline CDR1 SNHLY, CDR2 FYNNEI. CDR3 size: 13 residues. The DNA of the CDR3 is TGTGCCAGCAAGGGGGGCATTGAAGAAAAACTGTTTTTT. Translated: CASKGGIEEKLFF.

Notes on this clone: In the same sample, other DNA sequences code for this CDR3. This rearrangement joins TRBV9 to TRBJ2-7; 10 bases map to TRBD2. V lost 9 bases, J lost 3 bases, and 6 bases stayed unmatched. The V gene's germline CDR1 is SGDLS and CDR2 YYNGEE. This CDR3 spans 13 amino acids. CDR3 protein: CANTLAGHYEQYF. The CDR3 nucleotides are TGTGCCAACACACTAGCGGGGCACTACGAGCAGTACTTC.